This TCR beta chain is from a study of cytomegalovirus exposure and HLA in healthy donors. CDR1 is MNHNS and CDR2 is SASEGT in the germline V gene. The CDR3 has 16 amino acids. Trimming removed 1 base from V and 1 base from J, with 10 bases in between. PCR primers comprised 60 Vbeta and 13 Jbeta primers. Clones were read by immunoSEQ multiplex PCR, and TCRdb kept only the in-frame ones, dropping some. Among about 180,000 clones, less than 80% were seen once, and the ten largest hold 0.69%. The sequence was obtained from a middle-aged woman in good health and CMV-seronegative. The sequenced material came from PBMCs. The chain couples TRBV6-1 to TRBJ2-2, with no clear D. The CDR3 loop reads CASSEGVLRNTGELFF. The CDR3 coding sequence is TGTGCCAGCAGTGAAGGTGTCCTGAGGAACACCGGGGAGCTGTTTTTT.